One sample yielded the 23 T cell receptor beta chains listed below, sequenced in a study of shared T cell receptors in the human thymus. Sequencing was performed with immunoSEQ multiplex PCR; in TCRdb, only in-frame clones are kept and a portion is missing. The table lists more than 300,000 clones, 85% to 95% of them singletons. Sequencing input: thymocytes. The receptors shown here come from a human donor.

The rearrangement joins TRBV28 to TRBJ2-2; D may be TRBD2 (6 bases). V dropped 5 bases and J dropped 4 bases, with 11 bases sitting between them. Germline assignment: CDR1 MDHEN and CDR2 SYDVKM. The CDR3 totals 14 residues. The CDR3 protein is CASSPGEGTGELFF. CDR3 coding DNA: TGTGCCAGCAGTCCGGGAGAGGGCACCGGGGAGCTGTTTTTT.

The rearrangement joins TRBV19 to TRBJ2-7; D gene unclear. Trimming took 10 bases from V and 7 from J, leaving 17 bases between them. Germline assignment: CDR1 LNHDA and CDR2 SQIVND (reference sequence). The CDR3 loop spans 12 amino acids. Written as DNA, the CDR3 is TGTGCCACCCGCCCCCCCCTGGGGGAGCAGTACTTC. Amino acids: CATRPPLGEQYF.

The CDR3 reads CASSCGPRECLQETQYF. In nucleotides, the CDR3 is TGTGCCAGCAGCTGCGGGCCACGGGAGTGTCTACAAGAGACCCAGTACTTC. The gene calls are TRBV5-6 and TRBJ2-5, with D perhaps TRBD2 (6 bases). Looked up from germline, CDR1 is SGHDT and CDR2 is YYEEEE. The CDR3 spans 17 residues. V was shortened by 3 bases and J by 2 bases, with 20 bases between the two germline ends.

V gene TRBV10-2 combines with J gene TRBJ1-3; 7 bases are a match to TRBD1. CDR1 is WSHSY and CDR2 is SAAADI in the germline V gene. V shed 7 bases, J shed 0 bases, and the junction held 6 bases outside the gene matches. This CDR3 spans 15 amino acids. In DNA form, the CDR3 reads TGCGCCAGCAATCCGACAGGGTACTCTGGAAACACCATATATTTT. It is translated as CASNPTGYSGNTIYF.

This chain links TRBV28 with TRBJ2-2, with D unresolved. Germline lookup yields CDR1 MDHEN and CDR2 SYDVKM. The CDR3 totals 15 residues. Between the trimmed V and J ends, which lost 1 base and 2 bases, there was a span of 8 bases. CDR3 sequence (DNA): TGTGCCAGCAGTTTATTCCCTCAAAACACCGGGGAGCTGTTTTTT. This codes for CASSLFPQNTGELFF.

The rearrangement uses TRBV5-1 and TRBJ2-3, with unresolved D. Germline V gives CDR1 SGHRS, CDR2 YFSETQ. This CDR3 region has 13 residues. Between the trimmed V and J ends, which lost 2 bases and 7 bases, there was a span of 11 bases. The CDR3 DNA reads TGCGCCAGCAGCTTAGAAACTCTAAATACGCAGTATTTT. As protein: CASSLETLNTQYF.

This chain's CDR3 is CASSPNRGRLWGQYF. Here the CDR3 DNA reads TGTGCCAGCAGCCCGAATAGGGGACGACTCTGGGGGCAGTACTTC. This chain links TRBV5-4 with TRBJ2-7, with D possibly called TRBD1 or TRBD2 (5 bases each). CDR3 size: 15 residues. V was pared by 4 bases and J by 9 bases, with 23 bases between. The germline V gene has CDR1 SGHNT and CDR2 YYREEE (reference sequence).

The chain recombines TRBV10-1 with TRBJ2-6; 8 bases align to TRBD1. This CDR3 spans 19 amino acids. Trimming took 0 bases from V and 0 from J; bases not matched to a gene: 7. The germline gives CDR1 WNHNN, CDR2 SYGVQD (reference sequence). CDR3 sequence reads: CASSESRGQDVSGANVLTF. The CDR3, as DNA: TGCGCCAGCAGTGAGTCAAGGGGACAGGATGTCTCTGGGGCCAACGTCCTGACTTTC.

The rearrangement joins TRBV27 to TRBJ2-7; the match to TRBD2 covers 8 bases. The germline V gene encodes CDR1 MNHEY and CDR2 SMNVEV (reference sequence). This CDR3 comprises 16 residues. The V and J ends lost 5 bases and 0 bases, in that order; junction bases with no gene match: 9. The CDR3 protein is CASSKLAAVSSYEQYF. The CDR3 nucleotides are TGTGCCAGCAGTAAACTAGCGGCGGTAAGCTCCTACGAGCAGTACTTC.

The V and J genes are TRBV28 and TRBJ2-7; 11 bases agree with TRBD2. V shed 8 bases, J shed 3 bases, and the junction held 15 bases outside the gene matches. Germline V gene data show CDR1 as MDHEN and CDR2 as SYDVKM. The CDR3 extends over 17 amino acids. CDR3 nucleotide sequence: TGTGCCAGCGCAACGACCCTACTAGCGGGAGTGGGCTACGAGCAGTACTTC. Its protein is CASATTLLAGVGYEQYF.

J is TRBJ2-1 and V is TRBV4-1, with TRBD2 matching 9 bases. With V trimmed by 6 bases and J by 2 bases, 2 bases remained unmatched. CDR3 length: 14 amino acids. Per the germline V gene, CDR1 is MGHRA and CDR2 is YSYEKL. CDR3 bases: TGCGCCAGCAGGCGCGGGAGGGCCTACAATGAGCAGTTCTTC. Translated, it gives CASRRGRAYNEQFF.

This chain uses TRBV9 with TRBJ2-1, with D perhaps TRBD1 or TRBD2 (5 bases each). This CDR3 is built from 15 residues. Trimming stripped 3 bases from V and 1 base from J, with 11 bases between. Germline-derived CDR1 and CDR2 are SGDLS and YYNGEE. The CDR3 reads CASSAGDQSYNEQFF. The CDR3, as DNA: TGTGCCAGCAGCGCCGGGGACCAATCCTACAATGAGCAGTTCTTC.

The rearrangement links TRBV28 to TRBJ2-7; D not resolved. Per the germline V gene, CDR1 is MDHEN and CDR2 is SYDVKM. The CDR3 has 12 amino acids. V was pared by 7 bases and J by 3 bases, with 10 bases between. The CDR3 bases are TGTGCCAGCACAAATTTGGGCTACGAGCAGTACTTC. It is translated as CASTNLGYEQYF.

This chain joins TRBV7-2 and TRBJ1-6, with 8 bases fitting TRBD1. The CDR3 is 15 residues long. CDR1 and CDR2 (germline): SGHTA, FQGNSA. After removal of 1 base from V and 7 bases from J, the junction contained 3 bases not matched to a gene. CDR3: CASSLGQGRNSPLHF. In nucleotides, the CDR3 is TGTGCCAGCAGCTTAGGACAGGGGCGAAATTCACCCCTCCACTTT.

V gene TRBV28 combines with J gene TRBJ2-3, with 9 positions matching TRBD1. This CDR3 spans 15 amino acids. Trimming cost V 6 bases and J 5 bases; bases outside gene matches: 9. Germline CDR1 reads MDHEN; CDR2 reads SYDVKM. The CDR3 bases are TGTGCCAGCAGCTGTCGGGACAGGGTGTTAGATACGCAGTATTTT. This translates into CASSCRDRVLDTQYF.

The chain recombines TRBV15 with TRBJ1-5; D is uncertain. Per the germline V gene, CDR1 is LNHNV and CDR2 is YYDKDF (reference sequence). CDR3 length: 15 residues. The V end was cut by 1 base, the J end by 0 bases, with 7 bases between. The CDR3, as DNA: TGTGCCACCAGCAGAGTGGCCAATAGCAATCAGCCCCAGCATTTT. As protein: CATSRVANSNQPQHF.

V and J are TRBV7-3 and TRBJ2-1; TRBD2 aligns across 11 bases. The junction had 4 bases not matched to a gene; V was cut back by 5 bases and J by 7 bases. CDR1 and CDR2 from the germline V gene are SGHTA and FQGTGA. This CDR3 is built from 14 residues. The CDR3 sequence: CASSLGLAVNEQFF. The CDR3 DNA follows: TGTGCCAGCAGCCTGGGACTAGCGGTAAATGAGCAGTTCTTC.

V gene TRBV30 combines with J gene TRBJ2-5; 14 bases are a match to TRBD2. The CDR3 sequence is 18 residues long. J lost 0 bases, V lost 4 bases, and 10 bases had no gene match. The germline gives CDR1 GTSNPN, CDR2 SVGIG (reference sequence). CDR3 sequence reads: CAWIPRLAGGPYQETQYF. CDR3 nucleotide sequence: TGTGCCTGGATTCCCCGACTAGCGGGAGGGCCGTACCAAGAGACCCAGTACTTC.

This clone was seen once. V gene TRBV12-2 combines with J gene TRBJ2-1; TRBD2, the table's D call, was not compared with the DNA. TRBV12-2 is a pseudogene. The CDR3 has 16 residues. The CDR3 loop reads CASRLLGPRGYNEQFF. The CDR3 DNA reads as TGTGCAAGTCGCTTACTAGGGCCTAGAGGGTACAATGAGCAGTTCTTC.

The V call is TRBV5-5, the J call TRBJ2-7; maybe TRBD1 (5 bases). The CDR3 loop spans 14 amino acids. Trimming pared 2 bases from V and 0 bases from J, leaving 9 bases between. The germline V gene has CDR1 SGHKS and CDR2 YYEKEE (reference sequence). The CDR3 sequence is CASSLGVSSYEQYF. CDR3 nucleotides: TGTGCCAGCAGCTTAGGGGTTAGCTCCTACGAGCAGTACTTC.

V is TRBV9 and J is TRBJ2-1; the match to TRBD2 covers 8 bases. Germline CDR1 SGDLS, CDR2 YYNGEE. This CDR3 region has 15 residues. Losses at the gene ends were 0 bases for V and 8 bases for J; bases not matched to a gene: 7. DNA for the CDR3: TGTGCCAGCAGCGTAGAACCAGCGGGAGCGTATGAGCAGTTCTTC. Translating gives CASSVEPAGAYEQFF.

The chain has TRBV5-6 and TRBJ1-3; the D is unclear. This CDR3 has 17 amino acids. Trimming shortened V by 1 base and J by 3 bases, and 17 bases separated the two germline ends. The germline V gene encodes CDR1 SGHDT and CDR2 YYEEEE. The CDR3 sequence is CASSLFAPPMVGNTIYF. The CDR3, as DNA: TGTGCCAGCAGCTTGTTTGCCCCTCCTATGGTTGGAAACACCATATATTTT. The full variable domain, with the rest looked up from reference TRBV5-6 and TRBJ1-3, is DAGVTQSPTHLIKTRGQQVTLRCSPKSGHDTVSWYQQALGQGPQFIFQYYEEEERQRGNFPDRFSGHQFPNYSSELNVNALLLGDSALYLCASSLFAPPMVGNTIYFGEGSWLTVV.

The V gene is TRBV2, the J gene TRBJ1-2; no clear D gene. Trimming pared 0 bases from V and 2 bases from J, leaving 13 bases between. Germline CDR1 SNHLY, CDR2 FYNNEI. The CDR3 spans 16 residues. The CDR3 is CASSEAGREPNYGYTF. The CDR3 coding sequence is TGTGCCAGCAGTGAAGCCGGGAGGGAGCCCAACTATGGCTACACCTTC.